The rows below give T cell receptor beta chains drawn from one sample of a study of control samples from healthy donors and cancer patients. The assay was immunoSEQ multiplex PCR, and TCRdb's table has in-frame clones only and misses some. The top ten hold around a fifth of the sample, which has about 95,000 clones, around four fifths seen once. Sequenced material: blood. The receptors originated from a man younger than 40 in good health. CDR3s include the opening cysteine and the closing phenylalanine or tryptophan. The D gene is left open where the match is weak. A row's size may be missing; if present it is once, few, many or a size class.

TRBJ1-1 | 15 | TRBV11-2 | TRBD1 | - | TGTGCCAGCAGCCCGCGGGACAGGCTCTGGGCTGAAGCTTTCTTT | CASSPRDRLWAEAFF
TRBJ2-7 | 17 | TRBV7-9 | TRBD1 | - | TGTGCCAGCAGCTTAAGGGACAGGGGGGGAGAATCCTACGAGCAGTACTTC | CASSLRDRGGESYEQYF
TRBJ2-7 | 16 | TRBV11-1 | TRBD2 | - | TGTGCCAGCAGCTTCTCTAGCGGGACCGCTACCAGCGAGCAGTACTTC | CASSFSSGTATSEQYF
TRBJ2-5 | 15 | TRBV6-5 | TRBD1 | - | TGTGCCAGCAGAATTCCGGGACAGGGCGGTGAGACCCAGTACTTC | CASRIPGQGGETQYF
TRBJ1-2 | 16 | TRBV6-2/TRBV6-3 | TRBD1 | - | TGTGCCAGCAGTGGAATACGACAGGGTTTTAACTATGGCTACACCTTC | CASSGIRQGFNYGYTF
TRBJ2-7 | 15 | TRBV10-3 | TRBD1 | - | TGTGCCGTCGGTGTGGGACAGGGGACGCCCTACGAGCAGTACTTC | CAVGVGQGTPYEQYF
TRBJ1-4 | 14 | TRBV5-4 | - | once | TGTGCCAGCAGCCCGGGGGCAACTAATGAAAAACTGTTTTTT | CASSPGATNEKLFF
TRBJ1-5 | 15 | TRBV2 | - | - | TGTGCCAGCAGGCCGACAGATTCTAGCAATCAGCCCCAGCATTTT | CASRPTDSSNQPQHF
TRBJ2-2 | 15 | TRBV5-3 | TRBD2 | - | TGTGCCAGAAGCTTGTCCGGGGGGTCCACCGGGGAGCTGTTTTTT | CARSLSGGSTGELFF
TRBJ1-3 | 13 | TRBV10-2 | - | few | TGCGCCAGCAGTGAGTCAAACGGAAACACCATATATTTT | CASSESNGNTIYF
TRBJ1-3 | 14 | TRBV19 | - | - | TGTGCCAGTAGAATCGGGACAACTGGAAACACCATATATTTT | CASRIGTTGNTIYF
TRBJ1-2 | 13 | TRBV18 | - | - | TGTGCCAGCTCACCACGACAGGACTATGGCTACACCTTC | CASSPRQDYGYTF
TRBJ2-1 | 16 | TRBV5-6 | - | - | TGTGCCAGCAGCGGACGACTGAAGGCTTCCTACAATGAGCAGTTCTTC | CASSGRLKASYNEQFF
TRBJ2-1 | 14 | TRBV27 | TRBD1 | - | TGTGCCAGCAGTAGGGACAGGGGGCAACATGAGCAGTTCTTC | CASSRDRGQHEQFF
TRBJ2-5 | 13 | TRBV7-8 | - | - | TGTGCCAGCAGCTCAGACATATTGGCGACCCAGTACTTC | CASSSDILATQYF
TRBJ1-4 | 16 | TRBV5-6 | - | few | TGTGCCAGCAGTTCCGGACTTGGGGGCCGAAATGAAAAACTGTTTTTT | CASSSGLGGRNEKLFF
TRBJ1-1 | 15 | TRBV12-5 | - | once | TGTGCTAGTGGTCCCCGAGGGGCGCGAGTTACTGAAGCTTTCTTT | CASGPRGARVTEAFF
TRBJ2-7 | 13 | TRBV23-1 | - | - | TGCGCCAGCACACTAATGATGGGCTACGAGCAGTACTTC | CASTLMMGYEQYF
TRBJ2-5 | 15 | TRBV27 | TRBD2 | once | TGTGCCAGCAGTTTGACTAGCGCGGCGGGGGAGACCCAGTACTTC | CASSLTSAAGETQYF
TRBJ1-2 | 13 | TRBV7-2 | - | - | TGTGCCAGCAGCCATGGCGGTTTTTATGGCTACACCTTC | CASSHGGFYGYTF
TRBJ1-1 | 14 | TRBV18 | - | once | TGTGCCAGCTCGGTCGGGGGGCAGGGCACTGAAGCTTTCTTT | CASSVGGQGTEAFF
TRBJ1-1 | 16 | TRBV6-1 | TRBD1 | - | TGTGCCAGCAGTGCTCTACAGGGGGCTTCGAGCACTGAAGCTTTCTTT | CASSALQGASSTEAFF
TRBJ1-2 | 15 | TRBV28 | - | - | TGTGCCAGCAGTTTACATGGGACCCCGAACTATGGCTACACCTTC | CASSLHGTPNYGYTF
TRBJ1-1 | 13 | TRBV30 | - | - | TGTGCCTGGGCACCCCCCAGGGTGACTGAAGCTTTCTTT | CAWAPPRVTEAFF
TRBJ1-3 | 16 | TRBV5-1 | - | few | TGCGCCAGCAGCTTGGATAAAGGGGACTCTGGAAACACCATATATTTT | CASSLDKGDSGNTIYF
TRBJ1-4 | 13 | TRBV5-1 | - | few | TGCGCCAGCAGCTGGTCCCCGGGTGAAAAACTGTTTTTT | CASSWSPGEKLFF
TRBJ2-2 | 13 | TRBV30 | - | - | TGTGCCTGGACCGCCGGAGGGTCCGGGGAGCTGTTTTTT | CAWTAGGSGELFF
TRBJ1-5 | 14 | TRBV20-1 | - | - | TGCAGTGCTAGTTATGCAGGGCCGGGGCAGCCCCAGCATTTT | CSASYAGPGQPQHF
TRBJ2-3 | 18 | TRBV5-5 | TRBD1 | - | TGTGCCAGCAGCTTGGTGTTGTCGGGGACAGGGGCTAGAGATACGCAGTATTTT | CASSLVLSGTGARDTQYF
TRBJ1-5 | 12 | TRBV3-1/TRBV3-2 | - | - | TGTGCCAGCAGCCACTATAATCAGCCCCAGCATTTT | CASSHYNQPQHF
TRBJ1-1 | 13 | TRBV10-1 | - | - | TGCGCCAGCAGTCCACGGGAGAACACTGAAGCTTTCTTT | CASSPRENTEAFF
TRBJ2-1 | 15 | TRBV5-1 | - | once | TGCGCCAGCAGCTTGGATTACAGCTCCTACAATGAGCAGTTCTTC | CASSLDYSSYNEQFF
TRBJ2-3 | 12 | TRBV5-6 | - | - | TGTGCCAGCTCGGTCCGGGTCGATACGCAGTATTTT | CASSVRVDTQYF
TRBJ1-2 | 14 | TRBV7-2 | - | - | TGTGCCAGCAGCGGAACAGGGTCGGTCTATGGCTACACCTTC | CASSGTGSVYGYTF
TRBJ2-3 | 12 | TRBV28 | - | - | TGTGCCAGCAGGGAGAGCCCAGATACGCAGTATTTT | CASRESPDTQYF
TRBJ2-1 | 15 | TRBV3-1/TRBV3-2 | - | - | TGTGCCAGCAGCCTTTATTCTAGCAGTTTAGATGAGCAGTTCTTC | CASSLYSSSLDEQFF
TRBJ2-3 | 15 | TRBV18 | TRBD1 | - | TGTGCCAGCTCACGAGACAGGGGGATCGTAGATACGCAGTATTTT | CASSRDRGIVDTQYF
TRBJ2-6 | 14 | TRBV7-2 | - | - | TGTGCCAGCAGCTGGTCCCCCGGGGCCAACGTCCTGACTTTC | CASSWSPGANVLTF
TRBJ1-3 | 16 | TRBV5-1 | TRBD1 | - | TGCGCCAGCAGCTTAGGACAGGCCATCTCTGGAAACACCATATATTTT | CASSLGQAISGNTIYF
TRBJ2-2 | 11 | TRBV7-9 | - | - | TGTGCCAGCAGCTTTACCGGGGAGCTGTTTTTT | CASSFTGELFF
TRBJ1-2 | 13 | TRBV5-1 | - | - | TGCGCCAGCAGCTCCTCCGAGGGTTACGGCTACACCTTC | CASSSSEGYGYTF